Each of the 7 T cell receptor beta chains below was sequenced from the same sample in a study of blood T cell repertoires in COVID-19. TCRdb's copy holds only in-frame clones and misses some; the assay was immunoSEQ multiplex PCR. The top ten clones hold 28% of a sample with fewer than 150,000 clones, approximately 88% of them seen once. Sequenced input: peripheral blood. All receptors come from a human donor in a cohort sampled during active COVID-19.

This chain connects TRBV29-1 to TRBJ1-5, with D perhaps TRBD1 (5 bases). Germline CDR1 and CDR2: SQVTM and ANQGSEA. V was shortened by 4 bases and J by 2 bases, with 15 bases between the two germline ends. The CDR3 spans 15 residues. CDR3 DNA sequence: TGCAGCGTTGTGACCGGGGGTTCGGGCAATCAGCCCCAGCATTTT. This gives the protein CSVVTGGSGNQPQHF.

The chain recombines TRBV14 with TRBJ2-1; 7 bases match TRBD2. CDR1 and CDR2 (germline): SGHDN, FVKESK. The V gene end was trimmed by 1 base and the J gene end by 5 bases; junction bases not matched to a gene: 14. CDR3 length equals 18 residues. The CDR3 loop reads CASSQAPWERGSDNEQFF. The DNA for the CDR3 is TGTGCCAGCAGCCAAGCCCCCTGGGAGCGGGGATCGGACAATGAGCAGTTCTTC.

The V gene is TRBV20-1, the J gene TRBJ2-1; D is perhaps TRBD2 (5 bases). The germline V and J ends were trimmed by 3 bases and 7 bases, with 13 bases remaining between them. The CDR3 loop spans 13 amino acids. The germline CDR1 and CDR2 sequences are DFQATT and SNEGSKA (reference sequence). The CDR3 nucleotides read TGCAGTGCTAGTGATCTTGGGAGAAATGAGCAGTTCTTC. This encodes CSASDLGRNEQFF.

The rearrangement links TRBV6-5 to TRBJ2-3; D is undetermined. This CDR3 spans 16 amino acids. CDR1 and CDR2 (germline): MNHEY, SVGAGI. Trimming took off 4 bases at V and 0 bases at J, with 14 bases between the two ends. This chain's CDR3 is CASSSRRAVSTDTQYF. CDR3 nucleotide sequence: TGTGCCAGCAGTTCCCGGAGAGCAGTTAGCACAGATACGCAGTATTTT.

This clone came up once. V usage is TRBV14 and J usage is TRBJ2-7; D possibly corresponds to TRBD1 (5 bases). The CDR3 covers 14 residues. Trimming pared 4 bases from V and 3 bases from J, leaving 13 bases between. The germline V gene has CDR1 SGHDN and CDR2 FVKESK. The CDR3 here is CASSLIQRGYEQYF. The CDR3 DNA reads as TGTGCCAGCAGCCTAATTCAAAGGGGCTACGAGCAGTACTTC.

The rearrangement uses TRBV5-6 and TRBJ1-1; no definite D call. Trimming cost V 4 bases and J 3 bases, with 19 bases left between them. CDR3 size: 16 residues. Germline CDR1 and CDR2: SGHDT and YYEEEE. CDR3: CASSLTGSRGYTEAFF. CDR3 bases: TGTGCCAGCAGCCTCACCGGCTCGCGCGGATACACTGAAGCTTTCTTT.

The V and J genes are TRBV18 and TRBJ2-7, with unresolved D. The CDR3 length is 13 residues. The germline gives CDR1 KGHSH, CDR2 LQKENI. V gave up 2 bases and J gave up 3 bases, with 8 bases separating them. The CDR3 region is CASSPVVSYEQYF. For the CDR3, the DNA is TGTGCCAGCTCACCAGTCGTGAGCTACGAGCAGTACTTC. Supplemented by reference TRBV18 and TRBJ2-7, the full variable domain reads NAGVMQNPRHLVRRRGQEARLRCSPMKGHSHVYWYRQLPEEGLKFMVYLQKENIIDESGMPKERFSAEFPKEGPSILRIQQVVRGDSAAYFCASSPVVSYEQYFGPGTRLTVT.